These 21 T cell receptor beta chains came from one sample sequenced in a study of graft-versus-host responses after intestinal transplantation. The protocol was immunoSEQ multiplex PCR, while the TCRdb copy is restricted to in-frame clones and leaves out a portion. This table holds thousands of clones, roughly 80% found once. From the graft tissue, intraepithelial and lamina propria lymphocytes were released through processing. The specimen comprised ileum tissue, sampled just under 310 days after intestinal transplant. These receptors all come from a human patient who received an intestinal transplant, so some T cells may come from the graft donor.

The chain links TRBV28 to TRBJ2-7; TRBD2 aligns across 9 bases. The ends lost 4 bases at V and 6 bases at J; junction bases unmatched: 10. The germline CDR1 and CDR2 sequences are MDHEN and SYDVKM. This CDR3 has 15 amino acids. In nucleotides, the CDR3 is TGTGCCAGCAGTTCAATTAGCGGGAGATACACCGAGCAGTACTTC. This sequence encodes CASSSISGRYTEQYF.

The chain employs TRBV11-2 and TRBJ1-2, with D maybe TRBD1 (6 bases). The CDR3 has 15 residues. Germline CDR1 and CDR2: SGHAT and FQNNGV. The V gene lost 2 bases and the J gene lost 0 bases, with 10 bases spanning the gap. CDR3 protein: CASSLTGPSNYGYTF. For the CDR3, the DNA is TGTGCCAGCAGCTTAACAGGGCCGTCTAACTATGGCTACACCTTC.

This clone was observed a few times. This chain's CDR3 is CASGRLHTDTQYF. The CDR3 DNA is TGTGCCTCAGGTCGGCTGCACACAGATACGCAGTATTTT. J is TRBJ2-3 and V is TRBV6-5; D gene unclear. This CDR3 is built from 13 residues. The germline V and J ends were trimmed by 11 bases and 2 bases, with 14 bases remaining between them. Germline CDR1 MNHEY, CDR2 SVGAGI.

V gene TRBV7-9 combines with J gene TRBJ2-5; D unclear. The V end lost 3 bases, the J end lost 5 bases, and 19 bases lay between the germline ends. CDR3 length: 16 amino acids. Germline V gene lookup returns CDR1 SEHNR and CDR2 FQNEAQ (reference sequence). CDR3 bases: TGTGCCAGCAGCTTGGCCCTTTGGTGGGCCGAGGAGACCCAGTACTTC. Its translation: CASSLALWWAEETQYF. The whole variable domain, remainder taken from reference TRBV7-9 and TRBJ2-5, is DTGVSQNPRHKITKRGQNVTFRCDPISEHNRLYWYRQTLGQGPEFLTYFQNEAQLEKSRLLSDRFSAERPKGSFSTLEIQRTEQGDSAMYLCASSLALWWAEETQYFGPGTRLLVL.

The genes are TRBV4-2 and TRBJ2-2; TRBD2 matches 14 bases. Germline lookup yields CDR1 LGHNA and CDR2 YNFKEQ. The V segment lost 3 bases and the J segment 6 bases; nucleotides outside the gene matches: 0. This CDR3 contains 15 residues. CDR3 residues: CASSQTSGGAGELFF. CDR3 coding DNA: TGTGCCAGCAGCCAGACTAGCGGGGGGGCCGGGGAGCTGTTTTTT.

This chain joins TRBV7-3 and TRBJ2-1, with TRBD2 identical over 10 bases. CDR3 length: 15 residues. V shed 5 bases, J shed 2 bases, and the junction held 3 bases outside the gene matches. The germline gives CDR1 SGHTA, CDR2 FQGTGA. The CDR3 region has the DNA TGTGCCAGCAGCCAACTAGCGGGAACCTACAATGAGCAGTTCTTC. Translation: CASSQLAGTYNEQFF.

The chain is built from TRBV2 and TRBJ2-5, with D possibly being TRBD2 (6 bases). TRBJ2-7 matches the DNA end more closely, so the J call is doubtful. Germline V gene lookup returns CDR1 SNHLY and CDR2 FYNNEI. The CDR3 extends over 15 amino acids. CDR3 coding DNA: TGTGCCAGCGATAGGGGAACTAGCTCTCCCTACGAGCAGTACTTC. It yields the protein CASDRGTSSPYEQYF.

The J gene is TRBJ1-5, the V gene TRBV4-1; D gene unclear. V lost 3 bases and J lost 1, with 10 bases in between. The CDR3 is 15 amino acids. CDR1 is MGHRA, CDR2 YSYEKL, per germline. CDR3: CASSQHYDSNQPQHF. CDR3 in DNA: TGCGCCAGCAGCCAGCACTATGACAGCAATCAGCCCCAGCATTTT.

V is TRBV7-2 and J is TRBJ1-1; D might be TRBD1 (6 bases). This CDR3 has 15 residues. The germline V and J ends were trimmed by 1 base and 5 bases, with 14 bases remaining between them. Germline values: CDR1 SGHTA, CDR2 FQGNSA. CDR3 in amino acids: CASSLGLGGSTEAFF. The DNA for the CDR3 is TGTGCCAGCAGCTTAGGGCTAGGGGGTTCGACTGAAGCTTTCTTT.

This chain connects TRBV6-5 to TRBJ1-1; D may be TRBD1 (5 bases). V lost 4 bases to trimming and J lost 1 base, with 10 bases between them. CDR1 and CDR2 (germline): MNHEY, SVGAGI. CDR3 length equals 14 residues. The CDR3 here is CASSSPGGNTEAFF. CDR3 nucleotides: TGTGCCAGCAGTTCCCCTGGGGGGAACACTGAAGCTTTCTTT.

This clone occurred once. This chain joins TRBV2 and TRBJ2-3; the D gene is possibly TRBD2 (6 bases). The CDR3 has 13 residues. The ends were cut back, 7 bases at V and 6 bases at J, with 14 bases in the middle. Germline V gives CDR1 SNHLY, CDR2 FYNNEI. The CDR3 bases are TGTGCCAGCACGCGGGGTTCATGGGATACGCAGTATTTT. Translation: CASTRGSWDTQYF.

CDR3 sequence reads: CASRGGLAGLHRELFF. As DNA, the CDR3 is TGTGCCAGCAGAGGCGGACTAGCGGGACTACACCGGGAGCTGTTTTTT. The chain carries TRBV28 and TRBJ2-2; 12 positions agree with TRBD2. V shed 6 bases and J 9 bases; nucleotides not matched to a gene: 11. This CDR3 is 16 amino acids long. Germline lookup yields CDR1 MDHEN and CDR2 SYDVKM.

The genes are TRBV25-1 and TRBJ2-7, with a weak D call TRBD2 (7 bases). Per germline, CDR1 MGHDK and CDR2 SYGVNS. The V end lost 0 bases, the J end lost 7 bases, and 10 bases lay between the germline ends. There are 13 residues in the CDR3. The chain's CDR3 is CASSEYKGGEQYF. CDR3 in DNA: TGTGCCAGCAGTGAATATAAGGGGGGGGAGCAGTACTTC.

The chain is built from TRBV6-6 and TRBJ2-1; D possibly uses TRBD1 or TRBD2 (6 bases each). This CDR3 has 14 amino acids. Germline V gene data show CDR1 as MNHNY and CDR2 as SVGAGI (reference sequence). Between the trimmed V and J ends, which lost 2 bases and 8 bases, there was a span of 13 bases. CDR3 residues: CASSYHLGGHEQFF. In nucleotides, the CDR3 is TGTGCCAGCAGTTACCATCTGGGGGGCCATGAGCAGTTCTTC.

The chain carries TRBV4-1 and TRBJ2-5; TRBD2 matches at 12 bases. This CDR3 spans 18 amino acids. Trimming cost V 0 bases and J 5 bases; bases outside gene matches: 10. Germline V lookup: CDR1 MGHRA, CDR2 YSYEKL. The DNA for the CDR3 is TGCGCCAGCAGCCAAGATAGGCTAGCGGGGGGGCCGAGCGAGACCCAGTACTTC. Translated: CASSQDRLAGGPSETQYF.

The chain combines TRBV4-1 with TRBJ2-7, with D unresolved. V was trimmed by 3 bases and J by 5 bases, leaving 11 bases between them. Per germline, CDR1 MGHRA and CDR2 YSYEKL. CDR3 length equals 13 residues. The CDR3 here is CASSHASLDEQYF. The CDR3 coding sequence is TGCGCCAGCAGCCACGCGTCTCTGGACGAGCAGTACTTC.

This chain uses TRBV5-3 with TRBJ2-5, with D possibly being TRBD2 (5 bases). TRBV5-3 qualifies as an ORF whose function is uncertain. The CDR3 contains 16 residues. Trimming stripped 2 bases from V and 10 bases from J, with 24 bases between. The CDR3 coding sequence is TGTGCCAGAAGCTTATACCCCACTATCGGGGAAAGAGACCAGTACTTC. Translated: CARSLYPTIGERDQYF.

The chain combines TRBV6-6 with TRBJ2-3; possible D gene TRBD1, 6 bases. Trimming took 0 bases from V and 2 from J, leaving 9 bases between them. The CDR3 is 15 amino acids. In germline, CDR1 is MNHNY, CDR2 SVGAGI (reference sequence). CDR3 region: CASSYSGAHTDTQYF. CDR3 sequence (DNA): TGTGCCAGCAGTTACTCGGGGGCACACACAGATACGCAGTATTTT.

This clone was seen once. The V gene is TRBV5-1, the J gene TRBJ1-2; D gene unclear. Trimming shortened V by 2 bases and J by 1 base, and 12 bases separated the two germline ends. CDR3 size: 15 residues. Germline V gene lookup returns CDR1 SGHRS and CDR2 YFSETQ. CDR3 sequence: CASSFRVRVNYGYTF. In DNA, the CDR3 is TGCGCCAGCAGCTTTCGAGTTAGGGTTAACTATGGCTACACCTTC. The whole variable domain, remainder taken from reference TRBV5-1 and TRBJ1-2, is KAGVTQTPRYLIKTRGQQVTLSCSPISGHRSVSWYQQTPGQGLQFLFEYFSETQRNKGNFPGRFSGRQFSNSRSEMNVSTLELGDSALYLCASSFRVRVNYGYTFGSGTRLTVV.

The chain links TRBV19 to TRBJ1-5, with a possible D match to TRBD1 (5 bases). Germline CDR1 reads LNHDA; CDR2 reads SQIVND (reference sequence). The V end was cut by 1 base, the J end by 2 bases, with 9 bases between. The CDR3 is made up of 15 amino acids. The CDR3 coding sequence is TGTGCCAGTAGTATAGGGGGAGGGGGCAATCAGCCCCAGCATTTT. Protein product: CASSIGGGGNQPQHF.

V gene TRBV6-5 combines with J gene TRBJ1-4; D is possibly TRBD1 (5 bases). Trimming took 6 bases from V and 6 from J, leaving 17 bases between them. CDR3 size: 15 residues. CDR1 MNHEY and CDR2 SVGAGI come from the germline V gene. The CDR3 reads CASSQQRGEDEKLFF. The CDR3 DNA is TGTGCCAGCAGCCAACAACGGGGCGAGGATGAAAAACTGTTTTTT.